A selection of T cell receptor beta chains follows, all from one sample in a study of radiotherapy plus CTLA-4 blockade in lung cancer. The protocol was immunoSEQ multiplex PCR, while the TCRdb copy is restricted to in-frame clones and leaves out a portion. Of about 87,000 clones listed, 85% to 90% are singletons. Sample: peripheral blood, taken from a patient treated with radiotherapy plus ipilimumab. All receptors come from a human donor with non-small cell lung cancer that progressed on radiotherapy plus ipilimumab. The CDR3 runs from the conserved cysteine through the conserved F or W. D genes are given only for firm matches. Clone size is not always given. Where it is, it says once, few, many or a class for expanded clones.

v_call: TRBV30; d_call: NA; j_call: TRBJ1-1; clone_size: NA; cdr3_aa: CAWSVWSKGNTEAFF; cdr3_nt: TGTGCCTGGAGTGTATGGTCCAAAGGGAACACTGAAGCTTTCTTT
v_call: TRBV5-1; d_call: NA; j_call: TRBJ2-3; clone_size: NA; cdr3_aa: CASSLDPGADTQYF; cdr3_nt: TGCGCCAGCAGCTTGGACCCAGGGGCAGATACGCAGTATTTT
v_call: TRBV27; d_call: NA; j_call: TRBJ2-3; clone_size: NA; cdr3_aa: CASSSPASPSTDTQYF; cdr3_nt: TGTGCCAGCAGTTCTCCCGCCAGCCCCTCCACAGATACGCAGTATTTT
v_call: TRBV14; d_call: NA; j_call: TRBJ1-4; clone_size: NA; cdr3_aa: CASSLVPEKLFF; cdr3_nt: TGTGCCAGCAGCCTGGTACCTGAAAAACTGTTTTTT
v_call: TRBV5-6; d_call: TRBD2; j_call: TRBJ2-5; clone_size: NA; cdr3_aa: CASSFRTSGVAETQYF; cdr3_nt: TGTGCCAGCAGCTTTCGGACTAGCGGGGTAGCAGAGACCCAGTACTTC
v_call: TRBV11-2; d_call: NA; j_call: TRBJ1-1; clone_size: NA; cdr3_aa: CASSLDLRDITEAFF; cdr3_nt: TGTGCCAGCAGCTTAGACCTCAGGGATATCACTGAAGCTTTCTTT
v_call: TRBV7-9; d_call: NA; j_call: TRBJ1-5; clone_size: NA; cdr3_aa: CASSLDLSNQPQHF; cdr3_nt: TGTGCCAGCAGCTTAGACCTTAGCAATCAGCCCCAGCATTTT
v_call: TRBV14; d_call: NA; j_call: TRBJ2-7; clone_size: NA; cdr3_aa: CASSRQLGSIYEQYF; cdr3_nt: TGTGCCAGCAGCCGCCAGCTAGGGTCTATCTACGAGCAGTACTTC
v_call: TRBV18; d_call: TRBD1; j_call: TRBJ1-2; clone_size: NA; cdr3_aa: CASSPSGQPYGYTF; cdr3_nt: TGTGCCAGCTCACCATCGGGACAGCCCTATGGCTACACCTTC
v_call: TRBV19; d_call: NA; j_call: TRBJ2-7; clone_size: NA; cdr3_aa: CASSNRRRDSYEQYF; cdr3_nt: TGTGCCAGTAGTAACAGGCGGAGGGACTCCTACGAGCAGTACTTC
v_call: TRBV27; d_call: TRBD1; j_call: TRBJ1-1; clone_size: NA; cdr3_aa: CASSKDRDHTEAFF; cdr3_nt: TGTGCCAGCAGTAAGGACAGGGACCACACTGAAGCTTTCTTT
v_call: TRBV30; d_call: NA; j_call: TRBJ1-5; clone_size: NA; cdr3_aa: CAWSPAGHYNNQPQHF; cdr3_nt: TGTGCCTGGAGTCCCGCCGGGCACTATAACAATCAGCCCCAGCATTTT
v_call: TRBV7-2; d_call: NA; j_call: TRBJ2-3; clone_size: NA; cdr3_aa: CASSLTRTTDTQYF; cdr3_nt: TGTGCCAGCAGCTTAACTAGGACCACAGATACGCAGTATTTT
v_call: TRBV10-3; d_call: TRBD1; j_call: TRBJ1-6; clone_size: few; cdr3_aa: CAISESSPGTVHNSPLHF; cdr3_nt: TGTGCCATCAGTGAGTCCTCCCCCGGGACAGTCCATAATTCACCCCTCCACTTT
v_call: TRBV6-5; d_call: NA; j_call: TRBJ2-7; clone_size: few; cdr3_aa: CASSYTQGAYEQYF; cdr3_nt: TGTGCCAGCAGTTACACACAGGGCGCCTACGAGCAGTACTTC
v_call: TRBV4-2; d_call: TRBD2; j_call: TRBJ2-1; clone_size: NA; cdr3_aa: CASSQEGGSSYNEQFF; cdr3_nt: TGTGCCAGCAGCCAAGAGGGCGGGAGCTCCTACAATGAGCAGTTCTTC
v_call: TRBV7-9; d_call: NA; j_call: TRBJ1-2; clone_size: NA; cdr3_aa: CASSLDPTRAPNYGYTF; cdr3_nt: TGTGCCAGCAGCTTAGACCCCACCAGGGCCCCTAACTATGGCTACACCTTC
v_call: TRBV7-9; d_call: NA; j_call: TRBJ1-3; clone_size: NA; cdr3_aa: CASSSRSSVSGNTIYF; cdr3_nt: TGTGCCAGCAGCTCTAGAAGTTCTGTCTCTGGAAACACCATATATTTT
v_call: TRBV7-9; d_call: NA; j_call: TRBJ1-2; clone_size: few; cdr3_aa: CASSLAAGLGVGYTF; cdr3_nt: TGTGCCAGCAGCTTAGCCGCAGGGCTGGGCGTTGGCTACACCTTC
v_call: TRBV2; d_call: NA; j_call: TRBJ2-1; clone_size: NA; cdr3_aa: CATQYNEQFF; cdr3_nt: TGTGCCACCCAGTACAATGAGCAGTTCTTC
v_call: TRBV7-2; d_call: TRBD1; j_call: TRBJ2-7; clone_size: once; cdr3_aa: CASSLVGQPSYEQYF; cdr3_nt: TGTGCCAGCAGCTTAGTGGGACAGCCCTCCTACGAGCAGTACTTC
v_call: TRBV7-2; d_call: NA; j_call: TRBJ2-1; clone_size: NA; cdr3_aa: CASSPVWGNEQFF; cdr3_nt: TGTGCCAGCAGCCCTGTATGGGGGAATGAGCAGTTCTTC
v_call: TRBV28; d_call: NA; j_call: TRBJ1-3; clone_size: NA; cdr3_aa: CASSSAGSGNTIYF; cdr3_nt: TGTGCCAGCAGTTCGGCAGGGTCTGGAAACACCATATATTTT
v_call: TRBV2; d_call: NA; j_call: TRBJ2-7; clone_size: NA; cdr3_aa: CASSDRGVSVEQYF; cdr3_nt: TGTGCCAGCAGTGATAGGGGGGTTTCGGTCGAGCAGTACTTC
v_call: TRBV28; d_call: NA; j_call: TRBJ1-5; clone_size: NA; cdr3_aa: CASSGLGWSNQPQHF; cdr3_nt: TGTGCCAGCAGTGGGTTAGGGTGGAGCAATCAGCCCCAGCATTTT
v_call: TRBV7-2; d_call: NA; j_call: TRBJ2-5; clone_size: NA; cdr3_aa: CASSPHYQETQYF; cdr3_nt: TGTGCCAGCAGCCCCCATTACCAAGAGACCCAGTACTTC
v_call: TRBV7-2; d_call: TRBD1; j_call: TRBJ1-5; clone_size: NA; cdr3_aa: CASRGQGEVGQPQHF; cdr3_nt: TGTGCCAGCCGGGGGCAGGGGGAGGTGGGTCAGCCCCAGCATTTT
v_call: TRBV7-2; d_call: NA; j_call: TRBJ1-1; clone_size: NA; cdr3_aa: CASSLMGGGTEAFF; cdr3_nt: TGTGCCAGCAGCTTAATGGGAGGAGGCACTGAAGCTTTCTTT
v_call: TRBV19; d_call: NA; j_call: TRBJ1-5; clone_size: NA; cdr3_aa: CASSTTPGNQPQHF; cdr3_nt: TGTGCCAGTAGTACTACGCCAGGAAATCAGCCCCAGCATTTT
v_call: TRBV4-1; d_call: TRBD2; j_call: TRBJ2-5; clone_size: NA; cdr3_aa: CASSQQPGLREETQYF; cdr3_nt: TGCGCCAGCAGCCAACAACCGGGACTACGGGAAGAGACCCAGTACTTC
v_call: TRBV6-6; d_call: TRBD1; j_call: TRBJ1-6; clone_size: NA; cdr3_aa: CASKAGGNSPLHF; cdr3_nt: TGTGCCAGCAAAGCAGGGGGGAATTCACCCCTCCACTTT
v_call: TRBV2; d_call: NA; j_call: TRBJ2-1; clone_size: once; cdr3_aa: CASSPDGGNEQFF; cdr3_nt: TGTGCCAGCAGCCCAGACGGAGGCAATGAGCAGTTCTTC
v_call: TRBV4-3; d_call: NA; j_call: TRBJ2-1; clone_size: NA; cdr3_aa: CASSQLSGVGYNEQFF; cdr3_nt: TGCGCCAGCAGCCAACTCTCAGGGGTTGGGTACAATGAGCAGTTCTTC
v_call: TRBV28; d_call: NA; j_call: TRBJ2-3; clone_size: once; cdr3_aa: CASSFNKGDTDTQYF; cdr3_nt: TGTGCCAGCAGTTTTAACAAGGGGGACACAGATACGCAGTATTTT
v_call: TRBV7-8; d_call: NA; j_call: TRBJ2-3; clone_size: NA; cdr3_aa: CASSLRRSTDTQYF; cdr3_nt: TGTGCCAGCAGCTTAAGGAGGAGCACAGATACGCAGTATTTT
v_call: TRBV5-1; d_call: NA; j_call: TRBJ1-1; clone_size: NA; cdr3_aa: CASELRGDGTEAFF; cdr3_nt: TGCGCCAGCGAGCTGAGGGGAGACGGGACTGAAGCTTTCTTT
v_call: TRBV29-1; d_call: NA; j_call: TRBJ1-2; clone_size: NA; cdr3_aa: CSVAGEYGGINYGYTF; cdr3_nt: TGCAGCGTTGCGGGGGAGTACGGGGGCATCAACTATGGCTACACCTTC
v_call: TRBV4-3; d_call: NA; j_call: TRBJ1-1; clone_size: NA; cdr3_aa: CASSQGAGITEAFF; cdr3_nt: TGCGCCAGCAGCCAAGGTGCAGGGATCACTGAAGCTTTCTTT
v_call: TRBV30; d_call: NA; j_call: TRBJ2-7; clone_size: NA; cdr3_aa: CAWDTIEGPRSYEQYF; cdr3_nt: TGTGCCTGGGACACCATCGAGGGACCCCGATCCTACGAGCAGTACTTC
v_call: TRBV6-5; d_call: TRBD1; j_call: TRBJ1-2; clone_size: NA; cdr3_aa: CASRGQGRGYTF; cdr3_nt: TGTGCCAGCCGTGGACAGGGAAGGGGCTACACCTTC
v_call: TRBV5-1; d_call: TRBD1; j_call: TRBJ2-3; clone_size: NA; cdr3_aa: CASSLGTGVPDTQYF; cdr3_nt: TGCGCCAGCAGCTTGGGGACAGGGGTGCCAGATACGCAGTATTTT